This T cell receptor beta chain was profiled in a study of T cell clones after liver transplantation. Trimming removed 6 bases from V and 0 bases from J, with 20 bases in between. The CDR3 is made up of 16 amino acids. Germline V gene data show CDR1 as SQVTM and CDR2 as ANQGSEA. The repertoire was sequenced with immunoSEQ multiplex PCR; TCRdb's copy has only in-frame clones and lacks some. The sample contains under 20,000 clones, 80% to 90% of which appear only once. The chain uses TRBV29-1 and TRBJ1-2; tentative D call: TRBD1 (5 bases). This specimen was CD8+ T cells from blood, taken before liver transplant. The TCR was taken from a human donor who received a liver transplant. CDR3 in DNA: TGCAGCGTGGGGGGGGGAGTAATAGAAGCTAACTATGGCTACACCTTC. Translated: CSVGGGVIEANYGYTF. The entire variable domain, with the rest obtained from reference TRBV29-1 and TRBJ1-2, is as follows: SAVISQKPSRDICQRGTSLTIQCQVDSQVTMMFWYRQQPGQSLTLIATANQGSEATYESGFVIDKFPISRPNLTFSTLTVSNMSPEDSSIYLCSVGGGVIEANYGYTFGSGTRLTVV.